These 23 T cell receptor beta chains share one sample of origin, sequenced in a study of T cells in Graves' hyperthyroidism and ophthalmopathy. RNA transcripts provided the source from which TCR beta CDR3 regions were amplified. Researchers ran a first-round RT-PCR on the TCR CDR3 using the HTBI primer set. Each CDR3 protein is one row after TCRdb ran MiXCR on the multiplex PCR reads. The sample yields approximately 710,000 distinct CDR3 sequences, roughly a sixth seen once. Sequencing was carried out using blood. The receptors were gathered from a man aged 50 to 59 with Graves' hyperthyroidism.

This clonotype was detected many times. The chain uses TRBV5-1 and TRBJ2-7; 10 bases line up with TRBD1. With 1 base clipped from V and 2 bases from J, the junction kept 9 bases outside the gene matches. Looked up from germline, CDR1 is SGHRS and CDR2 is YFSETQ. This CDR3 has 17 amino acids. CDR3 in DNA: TGCGCCAGCAGCTTGAACCAAGTTGGACAGGGGGCCTACGAGCAGTACTTC. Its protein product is CASSLNQVGQGAYEQYF.

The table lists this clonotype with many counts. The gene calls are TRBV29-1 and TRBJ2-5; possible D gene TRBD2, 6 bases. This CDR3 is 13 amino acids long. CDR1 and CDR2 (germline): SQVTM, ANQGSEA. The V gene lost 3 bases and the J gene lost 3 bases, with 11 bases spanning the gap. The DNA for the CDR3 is TGCAGCGTTGACGGTTGGGAGGAAGAGACCCAGTACTTC. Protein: CSVDGWEEETQYF.

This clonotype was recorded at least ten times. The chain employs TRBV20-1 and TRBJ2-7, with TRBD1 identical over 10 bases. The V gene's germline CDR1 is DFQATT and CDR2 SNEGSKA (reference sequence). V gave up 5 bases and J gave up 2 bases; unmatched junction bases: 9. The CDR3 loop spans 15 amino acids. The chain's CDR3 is CSASTDRGRAYEQYF. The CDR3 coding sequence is TGCAGTGCTTCCACGGACAGGGGGAGGGCCTACGAGCAGTACTTC.

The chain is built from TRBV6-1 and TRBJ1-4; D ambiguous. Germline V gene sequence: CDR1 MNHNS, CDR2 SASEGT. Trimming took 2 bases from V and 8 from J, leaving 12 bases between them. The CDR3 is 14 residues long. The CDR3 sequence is CASSEFWADEKLFF. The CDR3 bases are TGTGCCAGCAGTGAATTTTGGGCGGACGAAAAACTGTTTTTT.

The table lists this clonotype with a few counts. The CDR3 spells CASSEAHPTDTQYF. The DNA for the CDR3 is TGTGCCAGCAGTGAAGCGCACCCCACAGATACGCAGTATTTT. The V call is TRBV6-1, the J call TRBJ2-3; D is undetermined. V lost 0 bases, J lost 2 bases, and 6 bases lay in between. This CDR3 has 14 amino acids. Germline values: CDR1 MNHNS, CDR2 SASEGT.

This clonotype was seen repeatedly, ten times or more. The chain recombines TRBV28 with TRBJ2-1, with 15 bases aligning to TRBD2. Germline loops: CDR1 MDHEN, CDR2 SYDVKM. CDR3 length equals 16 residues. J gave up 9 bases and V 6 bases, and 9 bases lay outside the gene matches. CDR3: CASSPSGLAGGGEQFF. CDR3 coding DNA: TGTGCCAGCAGCCCCTCCGGACTAGCGGGAGGGGGTGAGCAGTTCTTC.

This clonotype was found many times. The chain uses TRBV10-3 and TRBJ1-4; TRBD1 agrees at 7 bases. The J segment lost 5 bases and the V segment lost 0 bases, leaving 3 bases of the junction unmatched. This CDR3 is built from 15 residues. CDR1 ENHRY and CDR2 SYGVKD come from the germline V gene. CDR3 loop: CAISESRGSNEKLFF. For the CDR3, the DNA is TGTGCCATCAGTGAGTCCAGGGGGTCAAATGAAAAACTGTTTTTT.

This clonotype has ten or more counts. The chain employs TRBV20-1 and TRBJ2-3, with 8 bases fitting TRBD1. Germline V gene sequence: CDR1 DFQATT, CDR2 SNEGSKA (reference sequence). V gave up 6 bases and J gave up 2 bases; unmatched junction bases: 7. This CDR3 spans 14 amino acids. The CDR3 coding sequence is TGCAGTGCGCTTAACAGGGGGAACACAGATACGCAGTATTTT. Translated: CSALNRGNTDTQYF.

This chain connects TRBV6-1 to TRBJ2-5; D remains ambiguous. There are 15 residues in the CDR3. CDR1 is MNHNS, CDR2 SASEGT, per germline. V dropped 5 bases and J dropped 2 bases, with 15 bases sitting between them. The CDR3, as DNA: TGTGCCAGCAGTCGGGCCCTGTCTAGTCAAGAGACCCAGTACTTC. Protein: CASSRALSSQETQYF.

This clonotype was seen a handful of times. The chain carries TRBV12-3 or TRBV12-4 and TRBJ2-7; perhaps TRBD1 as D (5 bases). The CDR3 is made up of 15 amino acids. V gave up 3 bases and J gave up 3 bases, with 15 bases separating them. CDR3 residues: CASSFQAGHLYEQYF. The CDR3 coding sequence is TGTGCCAGCAGTTTCCAGGCAGGACACCTCTACGAGCAGTACTTC.

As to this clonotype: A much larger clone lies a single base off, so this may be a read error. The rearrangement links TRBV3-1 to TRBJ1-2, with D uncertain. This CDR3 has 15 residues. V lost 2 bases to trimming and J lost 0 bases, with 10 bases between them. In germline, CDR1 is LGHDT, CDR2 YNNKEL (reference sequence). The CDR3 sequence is CASSQSYIANYGYTF. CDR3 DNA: TGTGCCAGCAGCCAATCCTATATAGCTAACTATGGCTACACCTTC.

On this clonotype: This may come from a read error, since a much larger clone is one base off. The DNA of the CDR3 is TGTGCCAGCAGTGAAGGGAGGGACGAGCAGTACTTC. Its protein is CASSEGRDEQYF. The gene calls are TRBV2 and TRBJ2-7; tentative D call: TRBD2 (6 bases). From germline, CDR1 is SNHLY and CDR2 FYNNEI. V was cut by 1 base and J by 5 bases, with 6 bases left in between. The CDR3 totals 12 residues.

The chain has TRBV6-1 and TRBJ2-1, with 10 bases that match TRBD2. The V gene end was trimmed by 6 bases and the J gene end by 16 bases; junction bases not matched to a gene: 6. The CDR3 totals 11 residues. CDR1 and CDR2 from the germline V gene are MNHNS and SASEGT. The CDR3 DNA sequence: TGTGCCAGCAGCCAAGGGACTAGCGAATTCTTC. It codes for CASSQGTSEFF.

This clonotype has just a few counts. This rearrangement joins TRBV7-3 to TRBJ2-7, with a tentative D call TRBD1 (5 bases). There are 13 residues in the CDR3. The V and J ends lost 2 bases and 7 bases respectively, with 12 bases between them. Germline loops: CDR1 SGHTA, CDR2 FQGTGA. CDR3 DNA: TGTGCCAGCAGCTTACAGGTCGCAGGGGAGCAGTACTTC. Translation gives CASSLQVAGEQYF. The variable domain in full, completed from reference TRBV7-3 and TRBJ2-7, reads GAGVSQTPSNKVTEKGKYVELRCDPISGHTALYWYRQSLGQGPEFLIYFQGTGAADDSGLPNDRFFAVRPEGSVSTLKIQRTERGDSAVYLCASSLQVAGEQYFGPGTRLTVT.

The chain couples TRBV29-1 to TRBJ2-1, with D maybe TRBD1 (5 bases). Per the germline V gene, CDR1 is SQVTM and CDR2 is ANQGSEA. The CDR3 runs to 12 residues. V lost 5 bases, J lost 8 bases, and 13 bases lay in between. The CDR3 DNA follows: TGCAGCGTTACCCGACAGACCGATGAGCAGTTCTTC. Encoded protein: CSVTRQTDEQFF.

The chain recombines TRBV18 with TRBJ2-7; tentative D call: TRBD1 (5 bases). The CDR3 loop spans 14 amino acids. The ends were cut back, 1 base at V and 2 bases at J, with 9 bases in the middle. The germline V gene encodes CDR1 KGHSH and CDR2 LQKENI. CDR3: CASSPLKGPYEQYF. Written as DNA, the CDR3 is TGTGCCAGCTCACCACTAAAGGGGCCCTACGAGCAGTACTTC.

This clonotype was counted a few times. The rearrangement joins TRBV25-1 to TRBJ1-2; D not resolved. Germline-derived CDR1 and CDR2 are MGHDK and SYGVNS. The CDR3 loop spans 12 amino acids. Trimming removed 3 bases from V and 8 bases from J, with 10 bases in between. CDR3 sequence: CASSDQERGYTF. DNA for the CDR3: TGTGCCAGCAGTGATCAGGAGAGAGGCTACACCTTC.

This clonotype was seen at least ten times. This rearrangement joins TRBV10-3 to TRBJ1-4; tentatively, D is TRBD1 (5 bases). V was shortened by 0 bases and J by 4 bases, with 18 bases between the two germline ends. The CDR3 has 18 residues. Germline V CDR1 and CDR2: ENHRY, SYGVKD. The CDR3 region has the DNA TGTGCCATCAGTGAGTCGGCTCTTCCCGGGGCCGGTAATGAAAAACTGTTTTTT. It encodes CAISESALPGAGNEKLFF.

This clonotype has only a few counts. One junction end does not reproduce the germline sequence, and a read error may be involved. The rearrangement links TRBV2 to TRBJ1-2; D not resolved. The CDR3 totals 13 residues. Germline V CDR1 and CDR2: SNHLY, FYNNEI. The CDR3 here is CASGEEMGTGYTF. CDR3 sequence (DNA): TGTGCCAGCGGTGAAGAAATGGGTACGGGCTACACCTTC.

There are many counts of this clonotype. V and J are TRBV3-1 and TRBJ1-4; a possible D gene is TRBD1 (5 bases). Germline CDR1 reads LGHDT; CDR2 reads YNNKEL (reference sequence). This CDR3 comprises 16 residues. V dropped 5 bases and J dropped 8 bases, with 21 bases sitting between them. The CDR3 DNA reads TGTGCCAGCAGCGGATCATCCGTTGGGGGGAGCGAAAAACTGTTTTTT. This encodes CASSGSSVGGSEKLFF.

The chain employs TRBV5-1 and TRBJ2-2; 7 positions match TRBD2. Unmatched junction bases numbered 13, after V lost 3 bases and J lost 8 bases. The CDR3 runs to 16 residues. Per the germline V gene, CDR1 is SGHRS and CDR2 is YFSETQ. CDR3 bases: TGCGCCAGCAGCTGGAGAGAGACTAGCACCTCTGGGGAGCTGTTTTTT. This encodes CASSWRETSTSGELFF.

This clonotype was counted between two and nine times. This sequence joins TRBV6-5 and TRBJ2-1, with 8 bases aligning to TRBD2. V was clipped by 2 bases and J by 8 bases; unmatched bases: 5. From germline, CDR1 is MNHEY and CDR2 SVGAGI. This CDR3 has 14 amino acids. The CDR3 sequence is CASSYAGGVDEQFF. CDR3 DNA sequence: TGTGCCAGCAGTTACGCGGGAGGCGTGGATGAGCAGTTCTTC.

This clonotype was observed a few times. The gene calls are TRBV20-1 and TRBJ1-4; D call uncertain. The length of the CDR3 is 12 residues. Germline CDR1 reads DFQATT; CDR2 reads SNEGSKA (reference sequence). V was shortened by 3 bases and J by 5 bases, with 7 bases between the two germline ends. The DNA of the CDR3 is TGCAGTGCTAGTATTCAGAATGAAAAACTGTTTTTT. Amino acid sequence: CSASIQNEKLFF.